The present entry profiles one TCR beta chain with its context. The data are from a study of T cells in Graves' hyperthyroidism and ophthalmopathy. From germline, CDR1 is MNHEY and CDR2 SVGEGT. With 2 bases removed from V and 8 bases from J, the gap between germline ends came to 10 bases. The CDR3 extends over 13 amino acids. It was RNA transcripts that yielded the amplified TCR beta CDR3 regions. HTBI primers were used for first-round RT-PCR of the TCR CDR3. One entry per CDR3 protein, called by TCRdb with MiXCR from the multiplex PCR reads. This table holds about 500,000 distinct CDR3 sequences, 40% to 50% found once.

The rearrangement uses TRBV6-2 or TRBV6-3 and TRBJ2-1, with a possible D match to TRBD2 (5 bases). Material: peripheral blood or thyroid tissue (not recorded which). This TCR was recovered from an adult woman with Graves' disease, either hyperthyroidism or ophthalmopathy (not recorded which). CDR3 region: CASSYRETDEQFF. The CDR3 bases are TGTGCCAGCAGTTACAGGGAGACCGATGAGCAGTTCTTC.